In its sample, the clone carrying this T cell receptor (beta chain) was seen once. The data originate from a study of blood T cell repertoires in COVID-19. The CDR3 is made up of 13 amino acids. Germline V gene sequence: CDR1 PRHDT, CDR2 FYEKMQ (reference sequence). Trimming took 6 bases from V and 5 from J; bases not matched to a gene: 4. Generated by immunoSEQ multiplex PCR, the TCRdb table keeps only in-frame clones and is missing some. The sample contains about 480,000 clones, roughly 90% of which appear only once. The sample comprised PBMCs or T cells enriched from blood (not recorded which). The clonotype comes from a woman aged 40 to 55 who had recovered from COVID-19. V is TRBV13 and J is TRBJ2-7; 10 nucleotides align to TRBD1. The CDR3 DNA reads TGTGCCAGCAGGCTCGGGACAGGGGACGAGCAGTACTTC. As protein: CASRLGTGDEQYF.